Shown below are 14 T cell receptor beta chains from a single sample sequenced in a study of T cells in Graves' hyperthyroidism and ophthalmopathy. The CDR3 regions of TCR beta were amplified from RNA transcripts. First-round RT-PCR of the TCR CDR3 relied on the HTBI primer set. From the multiplex PCR reads, TCRdb called clonotypes with MiXCR, one entry per CDR3 protein. The sample lists fewer than 900,000 distinct CDR3 sequences, around 20% seen once, with around 17% in the top ten. The sequenced sample was blood. These receptors were obtained from a woman between 45 and 65 years old with Graves' hyperthyroidism that later progressed to Graves' ophthalmopathy.

This clonotype was picked up many times. The chain carries TRBV24-1 and TRBJ2-2; D gene uncertain. V lost 4 bases, J lost 8 bases, and 10 bases lay in between. Germline CDR1 reads KGHDR; CDR2 reads SFDVKD. This CDR3 has 13 amino acids. CDR3 bases: TGTGCCACCAGTGAGGGTCAACGTGGGGAGCTGTTTTTT. The encoded protein is CATSEGQRGELFF.

Only a few counts were recorded for this clonotype. V and J are TRBV29-1 and TRBJ1-2, with D possibly TRBD1 on 6 matching bases. There are 11 residues in the CDR3. V gave up 3 bases and J gave up 8 bases, with 10 bases separating them. Germline assignment: CDR1 SQVTM and CDR2 ANQGSEA. CDR3 nucleotides: TGCAGCGTTGAGGTTGGACAGGGCTACACCTTC. Translating it yields CSVEVGQGYTF.

There are many counts of this clonotype. The V gene is TRBV13, the J gene TRBJ2-3; tentatively, D is TRBD2 (6 bases). CDR3 length equals 17 residues. Germline V lookup: CDR1 PRHDT, CDR2 FYEKMQ (reference sequence). Trimming took off 2 bases at V and 0 bases at J, with 15 bases between the two ends. CDR3 loop: CASSLSAGPTSTDTQYF. In DNA, the CDR3 is TGTGCCAGCAGCTTATCGGCGGGGCCGACTAGCACAGATACGCAGTATTTT.

This clonotype was seen many times. The rearrangement uses TRBV12-3 or TRBV12-4 and TRBJ2-5, with 8 bases that match TRBD1. The CDR3 runs 17 residues. The ends lost 4 bases at V and 4 bases at J; junction bases unmatched: 14. Written as DNA, the CDR3 is TGTGCCAGCAGTTCCTGGGACAGGCGAGTGTGGAGAGAGACCCAGTACTTC. Its protein product is CASSSWDRRVWRETQYF.

This clonotype was picked up a small number of times. This rearrangement joins TRBV7-3 to TRBJ2-2, with 10 bases aligning to TRBD2. Trimming took 6 bases from V and 6 from J; bases not matched to a gene: 13. The length of the CDR3 is 17 residues. Germline V CDR1 and CDR2: SGHTA, FQGTGA. CDR3 region: CASSQPGASGGPGELFF. CDR3 in DNA: TGTGCCAGCAGTCAACCGGGGGCTAGCGGGGGACCCGGGGAGCTGTTTTTT.

This clonotype showed up many times. J is TRBJ1-2 and V is TRBV12-3 or TRBV12-4, with 8 bases matching TRBD1. The CDR3 runs 16 residues. V lost 4 bases and J lost 3; bases outside the gene matches: 10. CDR3 region: CASSSPRDRLDYGYTF. In DNA form, the CDR3 reads TGTGCCAGCAGTTCCCCTCGGGACAGGTTAGACTATGGCTACACCTTC.

The rearrangement joins TRBV11-1 to TRBJ1-4, with 8 nucleotides matching TRBD1. Germline loops: CDR1 SGHAT, CDR2 FQDESV (reference sequence). Trimming removed 6 bases from V and 6 bases from J; junction bases left unmatched: 6. The CDR3 spans 14 residues. CDR3 protein: CASRPDRGYEKLFF. Here the CDR3 DNA reads TGTGCCAGCAGACCCGACAGGGGTTATGAAAAACTGTTTTTT. The whole variable domain, filled in from reference TRBV11-1 and TRBJ1-4, reads EAEVAQSPRYKITEKSQAVAFWCDPISGHATLYWYRQILGQGPELLVQFQDESVVDDSQLPKDRFSAERLKGVDSTLKIQPAELGDSAMYLCASRPDRGYEKLFFGSGTQLSVL.

This clonotype came up many times. CDR3 residues: CASSVGRKISGANVLTF. CDR3 bases: TGTGCCAGCAGCGTTGGACGGAAGATCTCTGGGGCCAACGTCCTGACTTTC. The gene calls are TRBV13 and TRBJ2-6; no firm D call. V lost 5 bases, J lost 0 bases, and 14 bases lay in between. This CDR3 region has 17 residues. Per germline, CDR1 PRHDT and CDR2 FYEKMQ (reference sequence).

The rearrangement uses TRBV29-1 and TRBJ1-1, with D tentatively TRBD1 (5 bases). The V end was cut by 4 bases, the J end by 6 bases, with 9 bases between. This CDR3 has 11 amino acids. The germline gives CDR1 SQVTM, CDR2 ANQGSEA. The CDR3 DNA reads as TGCAGCGTTGGGCAGGGCGCTGAAGCTTTCTTT. Translation: CSVGQGAEAFF.

The rearrangement links TRBV30 to TRBJ1-2; D is undetermined. Germline V gene lookup returns CDR1 GTSNPN and CDR2 SVGIG (reference sequence). The V end was cut by 0 bases, the J end by 7 bases, with 15 bases between. The CDR3 has 14 amino acids. The CDR3 spells CAWSVRKELIGYTF. The CDR3 bases are TGTGCCTGGAGTGTACGGAAGGAGCTGATTGGCTACACCTTC.

This clonotype was seen only a few times. The chain combines TRBV12-5 with TRBJ2-1; 8 bases agree with TRBD1. Germline values: CDR1 LGHNT, CDR2 FRNRAP. V lost 2 bases, J lost 9 bases, and 6 bases stayed unmatched. CDR3 size: 14 residues. In nucleotides, the CDR3 is TGTGCTAGTGGTTTGTGGACAGGGTTGACTGAGCAGTTCTTC. Translation gives CASGLWTGLTEQFF.

This clonotype has a handful of counts. The rearrangement links TRBV19 to TRBJ1-6, with a tentative D call TRBD1 (5 bases). The CDR3 length is 12 residues. CDR1 is LNHDA and CDR2 is SQIVND in the germline V gene (reference sequence). The V and J ends lost 8 bases and 9 bases respectively, with 11 bases between them. CDR3 nucleotides: TGTGCCAGTGGACGGGGGGGTTCACCCCTCCACTTT. Encoded protein: CASGRGGSPLHF. The full variable domain, its missing parts supplied by reference TRBV19 and TRBJ1-6, is DGGITQSPKYLFRKEGQNVTLSCEQNLNHDAMYWYRQDPGQGLRLIYYSQIVNDFQKGDIAEGYSVSREKKESFPLTVTSAQKNPTAFYLCASGRGGSPLHFGNGTRLTVT.

In its sample, this clonotype was seen many times. The chain carries TRBV12-3 or TRBV12-4 and TRBJ1-2, with D possibly TRBD1 on 6 matching bases. With 8 bases removed from V and 8 bases from J, the gap between germline ends came to 15 bases. The CDR3 sequence is 12 residues long. The CDR3 nucleotides read TGTGCCAGCGCACAGGGAAAAAGAGGCTACACCTTC. This sequence encodes CASAQGKRGYTF.

This chain uses TRBV7-9 with TRBJ1-1; no reliable D call. The CDR3 runs 11 residues. Deletions cut 8 bases from V and 6 bases from J, with 10 bases between. Germline V gives CDR1 SEHNR, CDR2 FQNEAQ (reference sequence). The CDR3 coding sequence is TGTGCCAGCTCCCACTCCCCTGAAGCTTTCTTT. Translation: CASSHSPEAFF.